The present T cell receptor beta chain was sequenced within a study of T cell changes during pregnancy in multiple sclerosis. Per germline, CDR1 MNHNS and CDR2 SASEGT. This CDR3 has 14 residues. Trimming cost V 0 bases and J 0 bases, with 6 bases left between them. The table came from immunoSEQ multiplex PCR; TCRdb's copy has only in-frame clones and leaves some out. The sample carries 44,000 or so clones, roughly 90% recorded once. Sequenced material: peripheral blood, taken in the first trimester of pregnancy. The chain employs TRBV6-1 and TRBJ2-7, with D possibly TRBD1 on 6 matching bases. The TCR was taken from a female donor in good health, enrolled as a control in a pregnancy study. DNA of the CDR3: TGTGCCAGCAGTGAAGCGGACAGCTCCTACGAGCAGTACTTC. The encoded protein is CASSEADSSYEQYF.